These T cell receptor beta chains were read from a single sample in a study of molecular identifiers for immune sequencing clone quantification. TCRdb passed the PCR reads through MiXCR, listing each CDR3 protein once. There are just under 65,000 distinct CDR3 sequences in the sample; around 19% occur only once, and over 1.1% lies in the top ten. Material: naive CD8+ T cells from blood, with Jurkat cell RNA spiked in. All receptors come from a human donor in good health. Some libraries in this study had Jurkat cell RNA spiked in. Both conserved end residues are part of each CDR3. The order of the fields is CDR3 protein, CDR3 DNA, J gene, V gene, D gene, clone size. The D gene is left open where the match is weak. Only some rows state a clone size, as once, few, many or a class for expanded clones.

CDR3 protein: CASSGPRGVYEQYF
CDR3 DNA: TGTGCCAGTAGTGGCCCCCGGGGGGTTTACGAGCAGTACTTC
J gene: TRBJ2-7
V gene: TRBV19
D gene: TRBD2
clone size: .

CDR3 protein: CASSEGGVSDYF
CDR3 DNA: TGTGCCAGCAGCGAGGGCGGGGTTAGTGATTACTTC
J gene: TRBJ2-7
V gene: TRBV6-6
D gene: .
clone size: many

CDR3 protein: CASSPHPRDSQETQYF
CDR3 DNA: TGTGCCAGCAGCCCACACCCAAGGGACAGCCAAGAGACCCAGTACTTC
J gene: TRBJ2-5
V gene: TRBV7-2
D gene: TRBD1
clone size: many

CDR3 protein: CASSQSGQGLDNEQFF
CDR3 DNA: TGCGCCAGCAGCCAATCGGGACAGGGGTTAGATAATGAGCAGTTCTTC
J gene: TRBJ2-1
V gene: TRBV4-3
D gene: TRBD1
clone size: many

CDR3 protein: CASSLRGARTEAFF
CDR3 DNA: TGCGCCAGCAGCTTGCGGGGGGCTAGGACTGAAGCTTTCTTT
J gene: TRBJ1-1
V gene: TRBV5-1
D gene: .
clone size: .

CDR3 protein: CASSQVWTRVLINEQFF
CDR3 DNA: TGTGCCAGCAGCCAAGTATGGACTAGGGTCCTAATCAATGAGCAGTTCTTC
J gene: TRBJ2-1
V gene: TRBV3-1
D gene: TRBD2
clone size: few

CDR3 protein: CSAPSSSGANVLIF
CDR3 DNA: TGCAGTGCTCCATCGAGCTCTGGGGCCAACGTCCTGATTTTC
J gene: TRBJ2-6
V gene: TRBV20-1
D gene: .
clone size: .

CDR3 protein: CATALGGPSYEQYF
CDR3 DNA: TGTGCCACTGCGCTCGGAGGGCCATCATACGAGCAGTACTTC
J gene: TRBJ2-7
V gene: TRBV19
D gene: .
clone size: few

CDR3 protein: CSARYRGIADTQYF
CDR3 DNA: TGCAGTGCTAGATACAGGGGGATCGCAGATACGCAGTATTTT
J gene: TRBJ2-3
V gene: TRBV20-1
D gene: TRBD1
clone size: many

CDR3 protein: CSVVWDEQYF
CDR3 DNA: TGCAGCGTTGTGTGGGACGAGCAGTACTTC
J gene: TRBJ2-7
V gene: TRBV29-1
D gene: .
clone size: many

CDR3 protein: CASSLGTGIRTEAFF
CDR3 DNA: TGTGCCAGCAGCCTGGGGACAGGGATTCGAACTGAAGCTTTCTTT
J gene: TRBJ1-1
V gene: TRBV5-4
D gene: TRBD1
clone size: few

CDR3 protein: CASSLGGQGQYNNYGYTF
CDR3 DNA: TGTGCCAGCAGTTTAGGGGGCCAAGGGCAGTACAACAACTATGGCTACACCTTC
J gene: TRBJ1-2
V gene: TRBV12-3/TRBV12-4
D gene: .
clone size: many